This record covers a single T cell receptor (beta chain). Its specificity is unknown. The data stem from a study of T cell responses to AZD1222 COVID-19 vaccine. The data were produced by immunoSEQ multiplex PCR, yet TCRdb's version contains in-frame clones alone and is incomplete. This sample yields around 80,000 clones, of which 80% to 90% are seen a single time; 10% belongs to the top ten. Timing groups of about 4 and about 12 weeks for second doses were pooled. V lost 0 bases to trimming and J lost 2 bases; unmatched junction nucleotides: 3. Germline values: CDR1 SGHTA, CDR2 FQGNSA. The CDR3 runs to 15 residues. Study-wide results and caveats: Spike-wide coverage was observed for vaccine-associated CD4 TCRs, with dominant responses at 160-218 and 743-854. Donor demographics were predominantly white British with a female majority; clonal diversity may be underestimated.

The material was peripheral blood, obtained 28 days after the second AZD1222 dose. The TCR comes from an adult who received the AZD1222 COVID-19 vaccine. The V call is TRBV7-2, the J call TRBJ2-5, with TRBD1 matching 7 bases. The CDR3 DNA follows: TGTGCCAGCAGCTTAGCGACAGGGCCACAAGAGACCCAGTACTTC. Its translation: CASSLATGPQETQYF.